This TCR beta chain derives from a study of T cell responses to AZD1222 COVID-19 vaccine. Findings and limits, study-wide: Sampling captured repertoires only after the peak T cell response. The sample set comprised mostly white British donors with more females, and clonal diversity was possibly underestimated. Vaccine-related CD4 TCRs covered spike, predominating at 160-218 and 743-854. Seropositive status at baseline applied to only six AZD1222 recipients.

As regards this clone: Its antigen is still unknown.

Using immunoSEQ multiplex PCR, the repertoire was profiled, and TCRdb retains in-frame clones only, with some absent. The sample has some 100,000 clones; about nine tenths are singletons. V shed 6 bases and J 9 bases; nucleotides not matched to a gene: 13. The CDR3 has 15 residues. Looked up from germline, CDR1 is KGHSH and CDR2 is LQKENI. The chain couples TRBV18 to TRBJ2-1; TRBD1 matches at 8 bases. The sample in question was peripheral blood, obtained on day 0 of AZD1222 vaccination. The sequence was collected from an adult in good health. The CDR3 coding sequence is TGTGCCAGCTCCCTAAAGACAGGGGCGAATGGTGAGCAGTTCTTC. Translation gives CASSLKTGANGEQFF.